Shown below are 29 T cell receptor beta chains from a single sample sequenced in a study of blood T cell repertoires in COVID-19. Profiled with immunoSEQ multiplex PCR; TCRdb holds only in-frame clones, not every one. The repertoire consists of over 300,000 clones, with about 85% occurring once and the leading ten covering 4.5% to 7%. Sequenced sample: PBMCs or T cells enriched from blood (not recorded which). The receptor set was obtained from a woman aged 25-40 years who had recovered from COVID-19.

V usage is TRBV5-1 and J usage is TRBJ1-6; 9 bases are a match to TRBD1. Germline V lookup: CDR1 SGHRS, CDR2 YFSETQ. This CDR3 has 13 amino acids. V gave up 7 bases and J gave up 8 bases; unmatched junction bases: 4. The CDR3, as DNA: TGCGCCAGCTCCGACAGGGGGGATTCACCCCTCCACTTT. As protein: CASSDRGDSPLHF.

This chain joins TRBV7-9 and TRBJ1-1; no reliable D call. CDR3 size: 13 residues. Trimming removed 3 bases at V and 5 bases at J, with 10 bases between. Germline V lookup: CDR1 SEHNR, CDR2 FQNEAQ (reference sequence). In DNA, the CDR3 is TGTGCCAGCAGCTTTGGCCCCGAAACTGAAGCTTTCTTT. This encodes CASSFGPETEAFF.

The chain uses TRBV7-3 and TRBJ1-1; TRBD1 is a possible D gene (6 bases). CDR3 length: 14 residues. The germline V gene encodes CDR1 SGHTA and CDR2 FQGTGA. V was cut by 4 bases and J by 1 base, with 10 bases left in between. The CDR3 sequence is CASSSGTPNTEAFF. The CDR3 DNA sequence: TGTGCCAGCAGCTCCGGGACACCGAACACTGAAGCTTTCTTT.

The gene calls are TRBV9 and TRBJ1-1; no clear D. Germline loops: CDR1 SGDLS, CDR2 YYNGEE. There are 13 residues in the CDR3. Trimming removed 0 bases from V and 6 bases from J, with 9 bases in between. The CDR3 region is CASSVGGSAEAFF. The DNA of the CDR3 is TGTGCCAGCAGCGTAGGAGGGTCTGCTGAAGCTTTCTTT.

The V gene is TRBV27, the J gene TRBJ2-2, with D possibly TRBD1 on 5 matching bases. CDR1 and CDR2 from the germline V gene are MNHEY and SMNVEV (reference sequence). The V end was cut by 0 bases, the J end by 0 bases, with 11 bases between. The CDR3 runs to 17 residues. The CDR3 DNA is TGTGCCAGCAGTTTATCGACAGCAGGCGCGAACACCGGGGAGCTGTTTTTT. It is translated as CASSLSTAGANTGELFF.

The chain uses TRBV19 and TRBJ1-4; no firm D call. This CDR3 has 16 residues. In germline, CDR1 is LNHDA, CDR2 SQIVND (reference sequence). With 2 bases removed from V and 1 base from J, the gap between germline ends came to 11 bases. Here the CDR3 reads CASSIYTRRTNEKLFF. CDR3 DNA sequence: TGTGCCAGTAGTATATACACCCGAAGAACTAATGAAAAACTGTTTTTT.

The chain combines TRBV3-1 (or the pseudogene TRBV3-2) with TRBJ2-4; perhaps TRBD2 as D (6 bases). V lost 3 bases and J lost 0, with 12 bases in between. Germline CDR1 is LGHDT and CDR2 is YNNKEL (reference sequence). CDR3 size: 16 residues. The CDR3 region has the DNA TGTGCCAGCAGCCATTCCCGGACTATAGCCAAAAACATTCAGTACTTC. Its protein product is CASSHSRTIAKNIQYF.

This clone was picked up one time. The gene calls are TRBV19 and TRBJ2-1; D not certain. The CDR3 contains 14 residues. Germline V CDR1 and CDR2: LNHDA, SQIVND (reference sequence). V gave up 1 base and J gave up 6 bases, with 10 bases separating them. The CDR3 region is CASSIGRKGNEQFF. The DNA for the CDR3 is TGTGCCAGTAGTATAGGCAGGAAAGGCAATGAGCAGTTCTTC. The whole variable domain, filled in from reference TRBV19 and TRBJ2-1, reads DGGITQSPKYLFRKEGQNVTLSCEQNLNHDAMYWYRQDPGQGLRLIYYSQIVNDFQKGDIAEGYSVSREKKESFPLTVTSAQKNPTAFYLCASSIGRKGNEQFFGPGTRLTVL.

This chain links TRBV27 with TRBJ1-3; D is perhaps TRBD1 (5 bases). Germline values: CDR1 MNHEY, CDR2 SMNVEV (reference sequence). The V end was cut by 3 bases, the J end by 3 bases, with 15 bases between. The CDR3 consists of 16 residues. The CDR3 loop reads CASSLEGPLGGNTIYF. CDR3 bases: TGTGCCAGCAGTTTGGAGGGGCCGTTGGGTGGAAACACCATATATTTT.

This rearrangement joins TRBV6-1 to TRBJ1-6; D is possibly TRBD1 (6 bases). Trimming left V 1 base short and J 2 bases short, with 18 bases between. The CDR3 extends over 19 amino acids. The V gene's germline CDR1 is MNHNS and CDR2 SASEGT. This chain's CDR3 is CASSEVGGSGSAYNSPLHF. The CDR3 DNA sequence: TGTGCCAGCAGTGAAGTGGGGGGCAGCGGGAGCGCCTATAATTCACCCCTCCACTTT.

This clone came up a few times. The chain has TRBV20-1 and TRBJ1-1; 12 nucleotides line up with TRBD1. Per the germline V gene, CDR1 is DFQATT and CDR2 is SNEGSKA (reference sequence). The CDR3 is made up of 14 amino acids. The V and J ends lost 3 bases and 11 bases, in that order; junction bases with no gene match: 10. CDR3 nucleotides: TGCAGTGCTAGTCGGGACAGGGGGCATCGGGGGGCTTTCTTT. As protein: CSASRDRGHRGAFF.

The chain carries TRBV5-6 and TRBJ2-7; 10 bases align to TRBD1. Germline V lookup: CDR1 SGHDT, CDR2 YYEEEE. The CDR3 runs to 15 residues. V trimming: 3 bases; J trimming: 3 bases; junction bases outside the gene matches: 6. The CDR3 DNA reads TGTGCCAGCAGCTGGGACAGGGGCGCCTTCTACGAGCAGTACTTC. Protein product: CASSWDRGAFYEQYF.

The rearrangement uses TRBV18 and TRBJ1-1, with a tentative D call TRBD1 (6 bases). The CDR3 covers 16 residues. In germline, CDR1 is KGHSH, CDR2 LQKENI. Trimming took off 6 bases at V and 2 bases at J, with 19 bases between the two ends. This CDR3 reads CASSTSGAGDNTEAFF. The CDR3 DNA follows: TGTGCCAGCTCTACGTCGGGGGCGGGAGATAACACTGAAGCTTTCTTT.

V usage is TRBV24-1 and J usage is TRBJ1-2, with 9 bases fitting TRBD1. The CDR3 runs to 15 residues. CDR1 is KGHDR and CDR2 is SFDVKD in the germline V gene. Trimming cost V 4 bases and J 3 bases; bases outside gene matches: 5. CDR3 in amino acids: CATSDRDRVDYGYTF. The DNA for the CDR3 is TGTGCCACCAGTGACCGGGACAGGGTAGACTATGGCTACACCTTC.

V usage is TRBV10-1 and J usage is TRBJ1-1; tentative D call: TRBD1 (6 bases). Germline CDR1 and CDR2: WNHNN and SYGVQD (reference sequence). V was trimmed by 6 bases and J by 3 bases, leaving 11 bases between them. CDR3 length: 13 residues. CDR3 DNA sequence: TGCGCCAGCAGAGCCGACAGGTACACTGAAGCTTTCTTT. Translated: CASRADRYTEAFF.

This chain uses TRBV11-3 with TRBJ1-1; D might be TRBD1 (5 bases). Per germline, CDR1 SGHNT and CDR2 YENEEA. With 4 bases removed from V and 4 bases from J, the gap between germline ends came to 10 bases. The CDR3 runs 13 residues. The CDR3 sequence: CASSSRQGTEAFF. The CDR3 DNA sequence: TGTGCCAGCAGCTCGCGGCAGGGCACTGAAGCTTTCTTT.

This clone has more than one count but fewer than ten. The same CDR3 also results from other DNA sequences found in this sample. The rearrangement joins TRBV7-9 to TRBJ1-4, with D maybe TRBD1 (6 bases). Deletions cut 2 bases from V and 5 bases from J, with 9 bases between. The CDR3 length is 14 residues. Germline loops: CDR1 SEHNR, CDR2 FQNEAQ (reference sequence). Here the CDR3 DNA reads TGTGCCAGCAGCTTACGGCAGGGGAATGAAAAACTGTTTTTT. Translated: CASSLRQGNEKLFF.

The chain has TRBV2 and TRBJ2-5, with 7 bases that match TRBD1. Germline CDR1 is SNHLY and CDR2 is FYNNEI. V trimming: 4 bases; J trimming: 1 base; junction bases outside the gene matches: 9. The CDR3 extends over 16 amino acids. CDR3 DNA: TGTGCCAGCAGTGCCCCCGACAGGGCGGGCCAAGAGACCCAGTACTTC. It codes for CASSAPDRAGQETQYF.

This chain uses TRBV4-3 with TRBJ1-4, with 7 bases that match TRBD1. The CDR3 covers 18 residues. Germline V lookup: CDR1 LGHNA, CDR2 YSLEER. The ends lost 0 bases at V and 1 base at J; junction bases unmatched: 8. The CDR3 sequence is CASSQDKGAGLTNEKLFF. DNA of the CDR3: TGCGCCAGCAGCCAAGATAAGGGGGCTGGGTTAACTAATGAAAAACTGTTTTTT.

Only one count was recorded for this clone. The DNA of the CDR3 is TGTGCCAGCAGTGAAACAAGGGACAGGGTGAGGAAGGGCTACACCTTC. Translation: CASSETRDRVRKGYTF. The gene calls are TRBV6-1 and TRBJ1-2, with TRBD1 matching over 9 bases. The V gene's germline CDR1 is MNHNS and CDR2 SASEGT. The CDR3 covers 16 residues. Losses at the gene ends were 2 bases for V and 8 bases for J; bases not matched to a gene: 12.

CDR3 in amino acids: CASSIHRGSDEQYF. CDR3 nucleotide sequence: TGTGCCAGTAGTATACACAGGGGTTCGGACGAGCAGTACTTC. This chain links TRBV19 with TRBJ2-7; 7 positions match TRBD1. CDR3 length: 14 residues. The germline CDR1 and CDR2 sequences are LNHDA and SQIVND (reference sequence). The ends lost 2 bases at V and 5 bases at J; junction bases unmatched: 6.

The V call is TRBV7-9, the J call TRBJ1-4; D remains unclear. Germline V gene sequence: CDR1 SEHNR, CDR2 FQNEAQ (reference sequence). Trimming stripped 0 bases from V and 3 bases from J, with 11 bases between. CDR3 size: 16 residues. The CDR3 reads CASSLAGSQANEKLFF. CDR3 in DNA: TGTGCCAGCAGCTTAGCGGGCAGCCAGGCTAATGAAAAACTGTTTTTT.

The gene calls are TRBV30 and TRBJ1-4; no firm D call. The germline V gene has CDR1 GTSNPN and CDR2 SVGIG (reference sequence). The length of the CDR3 is 11 residues. V was clipped by 3 bases and J by 7 bases, with 6 bases between them. The CDR3 DNA is TGTGCCTGGAGCGGCGGTGAAAAACTGTTTTTT. Protein product: CAWSGGEKLFF.

The chain has TRBV5-6 and TRBJ1-3; a weak D match, TRBD1 (5 bases). The CDR3 runs 16 residues. Between the trimmed V and J ends, which lost 2 bases and 0 bases, there was a span of 12 bases. Per germline, CDR1 SGHDT and CDR2 YYEEEE. As DNA, the CDR3 is TGTGCCAGCAGCTTTCCAGGGCAGTACTCTGGAAACACCATATATTTT. It encodes CASSFPGQYSGNTIYF.

This chain connects TRBV6-5 to TRBJ1-1, with a possible D match to TRBD1 (6 bases). CDR1 and CDR2 from the germline V gene are MNHEY and SVGAGI. V lost 11 bases and J 6 bases, leaving 19 bases between the germline ends. The CDR3 consists of 13 residues. CDR3 bases: TGTGCCGGCGGAGCACAGGGATTGGCTGAAGCTTTCTTT. This translates into CAGGAQGLAEAFF.

V usage is TRBV19 and J usage is TRBJ1-2, with 7 bases identical to TRBD1. The CDR3 is made up of 13 amino acids. Looked up from germline, CDR1 is LNHDA and CDR2 is SQIVND (reference sequence). The ends lost 7 bases at V and 6 bases at J; junction bases unmatched: 8. CDR3 protein: CASTQGGRDGYTF. The CDR3 coding sequence is TGTGCCAGTACCCAGGGGGGAAGGGATGGCTACACCTTC. The full variable domain, rest sourced from reference TRBV19 and TRBJ1-2, is DGGITQSPKYLFRKEGQNVTLSCEQNLNHDAMYWYRQDPGQGLRLIYYSQIVNDFQKGDIAEGYSVSREKKESFPLTVTSAQKNPTAFYLCASTQGGRDGYTFGSGTRLTVV.

V is TRBV5-1 and J is TRBJ1-1; D is perhaps TRBD1 (5 bases). The CDR3 runs to 14 residues. Trimming stripped 0 bases from V and 5 bases from J, with 11 bases between. CDR1 SGHRS and CDR2 YFSETQ come from the germline V gene. CDR3 sequence reads: CASSLEARATEAFF. The DNA of the CDR3 is TGCGCCAGCAGCTTGGAGGCCAGGGCAACTGAAGCTTTCTTT. Full variable domain (rest looked up from reference TRBV5-1 and TRBJ1-1): KAGVTQTPRYLIKTRGQQVTLSCSPISGHRSVSWYQQTPGQGLQFLFEYFSETQRNKGNFPGRFSGRQFSNSRSEMNVSTLELGDSALYLCASSLEARATEAFFGQGTRLTVV.

The genes are TRBV7-9 and TRBJ1-4; D perhaps matches TRBD1 (5 bases). Trimming left V 4 bases short and J 0 bases short, with 12 bases between. Germline V gene sequence: CDR1 SEHNR, CDR2 FQNEAQ (reference sequence). The CDR3 length is 16 residues. Here the CDR3 DNA reads TGTGCCAGCAGCTCCCGACAGTCACCAACTAATGAAAAACTGTTTTTT. This gives the protein CASSSRQSPTNEKLFF.

The V gene is TRBV5-1, the J gene TRBJ1-2; D is perhaps TRBD1 (5 bases). Germline V gene data show CDR1 as SGHRS and CDR2 as YFSETQ. The V and J ends lost 0 bases and 6 bases respectively, with 12 bases between them. This CDR3 comprises 14 residues. The CDR3, as DNA: TGCGCCAGCAGCTTGGGCGGGGACTTGAATGGCTACACCTTC. Translating it yields CASSLGGDLNGYTF.